The 13 T cell receptor beta chains below were found in one sample sequenced in a study of Ad26.COV2.S vaccination and SARS-CoV-2 variants. Treatment noted: around 19 received Ad26.COV2.S at low or high dose, single or two shots; 5 received placebo; per-sample allocation not given. After the first vaccine or placebo injection, samples were drawn on day 63. Method: immunoSEQ multiplex PCR; TCRdb's copy keeps in-frame clones and lacks some. The sample consists of around 250,000 clones, roughly nine tenths of them appearing once. This specimen was peripheral blood, taken in a trial of Ad26.COV2.S vaccine versus placebo. These receptors were collected from a person aged 18-60 years who received the Ad26.COV2.S COVID-19 vaccine or a placebo.

The chain employs TRBV7-2 and TRBJ1-3, with TRBD1 identical over 7 bases. This CDR3 contains 14 residues. CDR1 is SGHTA and CDR2 is FQGNSA in the germline V gene. Germline trimming cut 3 bases from V and 4 bases from J; bases unmatched to any gene: 3. The CDR3 here is CASSLGQPGNTIYF. In DNA, the CDR3 is TGTGCCAGCAGCTTGGGACAGCCGGGAAACACCATATATTTT.

The chain employs TRBV3-1 (or the pseudogene TRBV3-2) and TRBJ1-3; no clear D gene. CDR3 length: 15 residues. V gave up 1 base and J gave up 9 bases, with 16 bases separating them. Germline V CDR1 and CDR2: LGHDT, YNNKEL (reference sequence). CDR3 loop: CASSQAPGPFATIYF. The CDR3 nucleotides read TGTGCCAGCAGCCAAGCGCCCGGGCCCTTCGCCACCATATATTTT.

This clone was seen just once. V and J are TRBV7-9 and TRBJ2-1; D remains ambiguous. This CDR3 spans 12 amino acids. Trimming took 5 bases from V and 9 from J, leaving 11 bases between them. Germline-derived CDR1 and CDR2 are SEHNR and FQNEAQ (reference sequence). CDR3 loop: CASSPPAPEQFF. CDR3 nucleotides: TGTGCCAGCAGCCCCCCTGCCCCTGAGCAGTTCTTC.

The V call is TRBV5-1, the J call TRBJ2-3, with D perhaps matching TRBD1 (6 bases). CDR1 is SGHRS, CDR2 YFSETQ, per germline. The length of the CDR3 is 14 residues. The V end lost 0 bases, the J end lost 4 bases, and 9 bases lay between the germline ends. The CDR3 is CASSLDRVPDTQYF. DNA for the CDR3: TGCGCCAGCAGCTTGGACAGGGTGCCAGATACGCAGTATTTT.

The rearrangement links TRBV11-2 to TRBJ1-1; maybe TRBD1 (6 bases). Germline CDR1 is SGHAT and CDR2 is FQNNGV. Trimming left V 2 bases short and J 4 bases short, with 14 bases between. This CDR3 is built from 15 residues. CDR3 sequence: CASSLTQGWGTEAFF. The CDR3 coding sequence is TGTGCCAGCAGCTTAACGCAGGGGTGGGGCACTGAAGCTTTCTTT.

The rearrangement uses TRBV20-1 and TRBJ2-3; D is undetermined. The CDR3 contains 17 residues. V lost 3 bases and J 4 bases, leaving 23 bases between the germline ends. Germline CDR1 DFQATT, CDR2 SNEGSKA (reference sequence). The CDR3 here is CSASGPPGQRGPDTQYF. CDR3 bases: TGCAGTGCTAGTGGCCCACCGGGCCAAAGAGGCCCAGATACGCAGTATTTT.

The chain joins TRBV6-1 to TRBJ2-1; weak D call: TRBD1 (6 bases). From germline, CDR1 is MNHNS and CDR2 SASEGT. Trimming took 3 bases from V and 9 from J, leaving 12 bases between them. The CDR3 sequence is 13 residues long. The CDR3 reads CASSDRNRAEQFF. The CDR3 coding sequence is TGTGCCAGCAGTGACCGCAACAGGGCTGAGCAGTTCTTC.

V and J are TRBV9 and TRBJ1-1; 9 nucleotides line up with TRBD1. Germline V CDR1 and CDR2: SGDLS, YYNGEE. V trimming: 2 bases; J trimming: 4 bases; junction bases outside the gene matches: 12. The CDR3 contains 17 residues. Here the CDR3 DNA reads TGTGCCAGCAGCGTCCATGGGACAGGGTTCCCCCCCACTGAAGCTTTCTTT. Amino acid sequence: CASSVHGTGFPPTEAFF.

The chain employs TRBV19 and TRBJ1-2; a weak D match, TRBD1 (5 bases). The CDR3 length is 14 residues. The V end lost 3 bases, the J end lost 4 bases, and 12 bases lay between the germline ends. CDR1 is LNHDA, CDR2 SQIVND, per germline (reference sequence). The CDR3 is CASSMMAGTYGYTF. The CDR3 DNA sequence: TGTGCCAGTAGTATGATGGCAGGGACCTATGGCTACACCTTC. The complete variable domain, with remaining parts taken from reference TRBV19 and TRBJ1-2, reads DGGITQSPKYLFRKEGQNVTLSCEQNLNHDAMYWYRQDPGQGLRLIYYSQIVNDFQKGDIAEGYSVSREKKESFPLTVTSAQKNPTAFYLCASSMMAGTYGYTFGSGTRLTVV.

The rearrangement joins TRBV4-3 to TRBJ1-1, with a tentative D call TRBD1 (5 bases). Germline assignment: CDR1 LGHNA and CDR2 YSLEER. The V end was cut by 0 bases, the J end by 3 bases, with 11 bases between. The CDR3 is 15 residues long. CDR3 loop: CASSQDRGRDTEAFF. As DNA, the CDR3 is TGCGCCAGCAGCCAAGATCGGGGCAGGGACACTGAAGCTTTCTTT.

A word on this clone: The identical CDR3 is also encoded by other nucleotide sequences in the sample. V usage is TRBV7-2 and J usage is TRBJ1-1; the D gene is possibly TRBD1 (5 bases). The V end lost 0 bases, the J end lost 4 bases, and 6 bases lay between the germline ends. The CDR3 is 13 amino acids. Germline V CDR1 and CDR2: SGHTA, FQGNSA. The CDR3 protein is CASSLARGTEAFF. The CDR3 DNA reads TGTGCCAGCAGCTTAGCTAGGGGCACTGAAGCTTTCTTT.

This CDR3 reads CASNRQGPNTEAFF. The CDR3 DNA reads as TGTGCCAGCAATAGACAGGGACCGAACACTGAAGCTTTCTTT. J is TRBJ1-1 and V is TRBV2, with 7 nucleotides matching TRBD1. Trimming removed 7 bases from V and 1 base from J; junction bases left unmatched: 6. The CDR3 length is 14 residues. Germline V gene data show CDR1 as SNHLY and CDR2 as FYNNEI.

The CDR3 DNA reads TGCGCCAGCAGCCATACCAGCGGGGGGCCCTCCTACGAGCAGTACTTC. It encodes CASSHTSGGPSYEQYF. The chain couples TRBV4-3 to TRBJ2-7; TRBD2 agrees at 9 bases. The germline gives CDR1 LGHNA, CDR2 YSLEER. The CDR3 contains 16 residues. V was clipped by 3 bases and J by 0 bases; unmatched bases: 6.